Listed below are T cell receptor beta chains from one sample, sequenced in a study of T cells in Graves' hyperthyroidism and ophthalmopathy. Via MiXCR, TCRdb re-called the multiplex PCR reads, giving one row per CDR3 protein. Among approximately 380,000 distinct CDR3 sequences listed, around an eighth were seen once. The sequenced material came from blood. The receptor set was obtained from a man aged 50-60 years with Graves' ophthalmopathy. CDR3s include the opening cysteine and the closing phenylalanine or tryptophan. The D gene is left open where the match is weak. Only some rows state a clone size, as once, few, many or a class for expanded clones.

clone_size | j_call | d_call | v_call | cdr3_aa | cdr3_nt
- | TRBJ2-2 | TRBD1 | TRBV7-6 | CASSDRQGVAGELFF | TGTGCCAGCAGCGACCGACAGGGGGTCGCCGGGGAGCTGTTTTTT
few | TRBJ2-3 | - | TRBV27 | CASSLALNREDTQYF | TGTGCCAGCAGTTTAGCCCTAAACAGGGAAGATACGCAGTATTTT
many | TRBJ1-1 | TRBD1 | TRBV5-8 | CASSLGGNQWMNTEAFF | TGTGCCAGCAGCTTAGGGGGCAATCAGTGGATGAACACTGAAGCTTTCTTT
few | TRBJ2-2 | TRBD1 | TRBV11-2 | CASSLDRPTRHRDNTGELFF | TGTGCCAGCAGCTTGGACAGGCCTACACGACATCGGGATAACACCGGGGAGCTGTTTTTT
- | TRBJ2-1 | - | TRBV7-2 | CASSLGGLVSGYNEQFF | TGTGCCAGCAGCTTAGGGGGCCTAGTTAGCGGCTACAATGAGCAGTTCTTC
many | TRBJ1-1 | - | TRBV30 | CAWTEGSAEAFF | TGTGCCTGGACGGAGGGATCCGCTGAAGCTTTCTTT
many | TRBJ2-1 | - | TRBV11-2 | CASSLTAAFHEQFF | TGTGCCAGCAGCTTAACGGCGGCCTTCCATGAGCAGTTCTTC
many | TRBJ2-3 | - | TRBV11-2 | CASSLRLVQGRSTDTQYF | TGTGCCAGCAGCTTAAGGTTGGTTCAGGGGCGCAGCACAGATACGCAGTATTTT
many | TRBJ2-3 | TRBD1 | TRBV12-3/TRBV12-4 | CASSLEGRGMTDTQYF | TGTGCCAGCAGCCTTGAGGGCAGGGGGATGACAGATACGCAGTATTTT
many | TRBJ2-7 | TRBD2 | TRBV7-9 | CASSLASGISEQYF | TGTGCCAGCAGCTTGGCTAGCGGGATTTCCGAGCAGTACTTC
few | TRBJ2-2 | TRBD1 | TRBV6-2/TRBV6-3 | CASGQGTSRELFF | TGTGCCAGCGGACAGGGGACGTCCCGGGAGCTGTTTTTT
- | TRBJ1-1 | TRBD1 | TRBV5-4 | CASSTWDRLSNTEAFF | TGTGCCAGCAGCACCTGGGACAGACTATCGAACACTGAAGCTTTCTTT
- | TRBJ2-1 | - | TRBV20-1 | CSARLLREQFF | TGCAGTGCCCGCTTGCTCCGTGAGCAGTTCTTC
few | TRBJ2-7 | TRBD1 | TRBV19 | CASRKTGEEEQYF | TGTGCCAGTAGAAAGACAGGGGAAGAGGAGCAGTACTTC
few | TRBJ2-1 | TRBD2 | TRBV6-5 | CASSLATSGIPGYNEQFF | TGTGCCAGCAGTTTAGCGACTAGCGGGATACCTGGCTACAATGAGCAGTTCTTC
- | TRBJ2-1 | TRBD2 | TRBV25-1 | CARIPGLVSREQFF | TGTGCCAGGATCCCGGGACTAGTGAGTCGGGAGCAGTTCTTC
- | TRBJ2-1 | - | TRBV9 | CASSPSLSSYNEQFF | TGTGCCAGCAGCCCTTCCTTGAGCTCCTACAATGAGCAGTTCTTC
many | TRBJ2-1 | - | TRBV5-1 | CASSEGPGNEQFF | TGCGCCAGCAGCGAGGGACCCGGCAATGAGCAGTTCTTC
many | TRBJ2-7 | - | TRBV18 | CASSETGAGEQYF | TGTGCCAGCTCAGAAACAGGGGCGGGGGAGCAGTACTTC
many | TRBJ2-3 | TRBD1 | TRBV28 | CASRGQGAQRGTQYF | TGTGCCAGCAGAGGACAGGGGGCGCAAAGAGGCACGCAGTATTTT
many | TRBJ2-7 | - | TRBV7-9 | CASSHSGSGQTREQYF | TGTGCCAGCAGCCACAGCGGTAGCGGTCAGACGCGTGAGCAGTACTTC
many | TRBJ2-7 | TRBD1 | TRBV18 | CASSRETGWEQYF | TGTGCCAGCTCACGGGAGACAGGGTGGGAGCAGTACTTC
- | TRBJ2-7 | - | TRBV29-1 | CSVGHPGGSYEQYF | TGCAGCGTAGGGCACCCGGGCGGATCCTACGAGCAGTACTTC
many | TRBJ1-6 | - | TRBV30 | CAWSATDSPLHF | TGTGCCTGGAGCGCCACCGATTCACCCCTCCACTTT
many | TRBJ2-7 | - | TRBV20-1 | CSARDPQRATYEQYF | TGCAGTGCTAGAGATCCCCAGCGGGCCACCTACGAGCAGTACTTC
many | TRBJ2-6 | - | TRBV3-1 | CASRSSGANVLTF | TGTGCCAGCCGGAGCTCTGGGGCCAACGTCCTGACTTTC
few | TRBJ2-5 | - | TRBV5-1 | CASSYSGEGSETQYF | TGCGCCAGCAGCTATTCGGGGGAAGGGAGTGAGACCCAGTACTTC
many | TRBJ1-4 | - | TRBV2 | CASSDTSFGEKLFF | TGTGCCAGCAGTGATACCAGCTTCGGGGAAAAACTGTTTTTT
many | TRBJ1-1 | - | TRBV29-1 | CSVATGTGTEAFF | TGCAGCGTTGCAACCGGGACGGGCACTGAAGCTTTCTTT
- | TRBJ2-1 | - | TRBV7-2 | CASSSPEWSDSYNEQFF | TGTGCCAGCAGCTCTCCGGAATGGTCAGACTCCTACAATGAGCAGTTCTTC
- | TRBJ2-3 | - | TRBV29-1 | CSVTSYSSSTDTQYF | TGCAGCGTTACCTCTTACAGTTCTAGCACAGATACGCAGTATTTT
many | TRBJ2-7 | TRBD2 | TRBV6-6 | CASSYSGWTRAYEQYF | TGTGCCAGCAGTTACTCAGGTTGGACTAGGGCCTACGAGCAGTACTTC
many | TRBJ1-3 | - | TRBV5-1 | CASSLTGGDSGNTIYF | TGCGCCAGCAGCTTGACGGGGGGCGACTCTGGAAACACCATATATTTT
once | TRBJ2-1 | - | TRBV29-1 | CSVEDLSSYNEQFF | TGCAGCGTTGAAGACCTGAGCTCCTACAATGAGCAGTTCTTC
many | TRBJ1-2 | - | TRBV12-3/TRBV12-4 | CASSPSASNYGYTF | TGTGCCAGCAGTCCCTCCGCCAGTAACTATGGCTACACCTTC
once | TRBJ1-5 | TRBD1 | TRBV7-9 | CASSAGGAGNQPQHF | TGTGCCAGCAGCGCAGGGGGCGCGGGCAATCAGCCCCAGCATTTT
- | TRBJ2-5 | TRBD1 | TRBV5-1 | CASTRTGGRIGETQYF | TGCGCCAGCACGAGGACAGGGGGTAGGATTGGGGAGACCCAGTACTTC
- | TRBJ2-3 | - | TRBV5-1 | CASSLALRGNPDTQYF | TGCGCCAGCAGCTTGGCCCTTCGGGGGAACCCAGATACGCAGTATTTT
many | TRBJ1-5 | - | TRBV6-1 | CASSSRLGPNQPQHF | TGTGCCAGCAGTTCACGATTGGGCCCCAATCAGCCCCAGCATTTT
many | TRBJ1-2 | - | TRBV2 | CASSEARGYRDGYTF | TGTGCCAGCAGTGAAGCGCGGGGGTATCGAGATGGCTACACCTTC
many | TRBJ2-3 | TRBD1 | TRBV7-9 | CASSGDRGTGGRDTQYF | TGTGCCAGCAGCGGGGACCGGGGGACAGGGGGCAGAGATACGCAGTATTTT
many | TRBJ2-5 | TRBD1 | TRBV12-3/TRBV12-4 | CASSYSTGAQETQYF | TGTGCCAGCAGTTACTCGACAGGGGCCCAAGAGACCCAGTACTTC
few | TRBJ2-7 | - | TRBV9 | CASSVDGTATYEQYF | TGTGCCAGCAGCGTAGATGGGACGGCCACCTACGAGCAGTACTTC
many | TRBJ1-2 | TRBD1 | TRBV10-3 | CAISDTKTGLTYGYTF | TGTGCCATCAGTGACACTAAGACAGGGCTCACCTATGGCTACACCTTC